These 23 T cell receptor beta chains were sequenced from one sample in a study of identical twins. MiXCR, applied by TCRdb to the 5' RACE reads, yields one record per CDR3 protein. The sample carries roughly 290,000 distinct CDR3 sequences, less than 9% recorded once. The sample was also linked to a second study, of yellow fever vaccine responses in identical twins.

The material sequenced was memory (CD45RO+) T cells sorted from blood. These receptors were collected from a woman younger than 35 in good health.

In nucleotides, the CDR3 is TGTGCCAGCAGCAAGGCCAAGGGAACCTACAATGAGCAGTTCTTC. The encoded protein is CASSKAKGTYNEQFF. The J gene is TRBJ2-1, the V gene TRBV7-3; D unclear. The CDR3 contains 15 residues. Germline V gives CDR1 SGHTA, CDR2 FQGTGA. The V end lost 5 bases, the J end lost 2 bases, and 13 bases lay between the germline ends.

The chain recombines TRBV6-1 with TRBJ2-5; 8 bases agree with TRBD2. The CDR3 length is 16 residues. In germline, CDR1 is MNHNS, CDR2 SASEGT. Trimming removed 6 bases from V and 4 bases from J; junction bases left unmatched: 13. CDR3 in DNA: TGTGCCAGCAGAACTGGGAGAGCGGGAGTAACAGAGACCCAGTACTTC. It encodes CASRTGRAGVTETQYF.

This clonotype was picked up many times. V and J are TRBV28 and TRBJ2-4; D not resolved. The CDR3 loop spans 14 amino acids. Germline V gene sequence: CDR1 MDHEN, CDR2 SYDVKM. Trimming shortened V by 5 bases and J by 1 base, and 9 bases separated the two germline ends. The CDR3 DNA follows: TGTGCCAGCAGTCCTGAAGCGGCCAAAAACATTCAGTACTTC. Amino acids: CASSPEAAKNIQYF.

This clonotype was detected a few times. The chain recombines TRBV27 with TRBJ2-2; D unresolved. Trimming removed 2 bases from V and 7 bases from J, with 17 bases in between. Germline-derived CDR1 and CDR2 are MNHEY and SMNVEV (reference sequence). This CDR3 spans 16 amino acids. The CDR3 reads CASSLVSPEYGGELFF. The CDR3 nucleotides read TGTGCCAGCAGTTTAGTCTCTCCGGAATATGGCGGGGAGCTGTTTTTT.

This clonotype was counted many times. The gene calls are TRBV4-1 and TRBJ1-6; D uncertain. The CDR3 is 14 amino acids. Germline V gene lookup returns CDR1 MGHRA and CDR2 YSYEKL. Trimming shortened V by 5 bases and J by 7 bases, and 12 bases separated the two germline ends. The CDR3 DNA is TGCGCCAGCAGCACTCCATGGTCCAATTCACCCCTCCACTTT. It encodes CASSTPWSNSPLHF.

This clonotype was observed many times. V usage is TRBV10-3 and J usage is TRBJ1-5; 8 nucleotides match TRBD1. V lost 3 bases to trimming and J lost 7 bases; unmatched junction nucleotides: 8. CDR3 size: 15 residues. Germline CDR1 reads ENHRY; CDR2 reads SYGVKD. The CDR3 bases are TGTGCCATCAGTGATCTGGGACAGGCGAGGCAGCCCCAGCATTTT. This codes for CAISDLGQARQPQHF.

This clonotype occurred many times. The chain employs TRBV4-2 and TRBJ2-1; D is ambiguous. Trimming took 3 bases from V and 5 from J, leaving 5 bases between them. Germline V lookup: CDR1 LGHNA, CDR2 YNFKEQ. The CDR3 consists of 12 residues. The DNA of the CDR3 is TGTGCCAGCAGCCATCAAGACAATGAGCAGTTCTTC. As protein: CASSHQDNEQFF.

The chain couples TRBV4-1 to TRBJ2-1, with TRBD2 matching 9 bases. The ends lost 1 base at V and 4 bases at J; junction bases unmatched: 5. Germline V gives CDR1 MGHRA, CDR2 YSYEKL. The CDR3 contains 16 residues. CDR3 loop: CASSQGGGRGYNEQFF. The CDR3 bases are TGCGCCAGCAGCCAAGGCGGCGGGAGGGGGTACAATGAGCAGTTCTTC.

Written as DNA, the CDR3 is TGTGCCAGCAGCTTAGGGGTCGAGGGAGAATTTTTTCTTCGTTCCTACGAGCAGTACTTC. This translates into CASSLGVEGEFFLRSYEQYF. This rearrangement joins TRBV11-1 to TRBJ2-7; possibly TRBD2 for D (5 bases). This CDR3 contains 20 residues. Trimming left V 1 base short and J 1 base short, with 26 bases between. Germline-derived CDR1 and CDR2 are SGHAT and FQDESV (reference sequence).

This clonotype has only one observation. The V and J genes are TRBV2 and TRBJ2-5; no clear D. Per the germline V gene, CDR1 is SNHLY and CDR2 is FYNNEI. Trimming removed 3 bases from V and 10 bases from J, with 15 bases in between. The CDR3 length is 13 residues. For the CDR3, the DNA is TGTGCCAGCAGTGAGGAAGGCGTGCTAGGCCAGTACTTC. Translating it yields CASSEEGVLGQYF.

This clonotype was picked up a small number of times. The V call is TRBV20-1, the J call TRBJ2-1, with 9 bases aligning to TRBD2. Germline V gene sequence: CDR1 DFQATT, CDR2 SNEGSKA (reference sequence). The CDR3 is made up of 12 amino acids. For the CDR3, the DNA is TGCACTACCTTGGGACTAGCTAATGAGCAGTTCTTC. Amino acids: CTTLGLANEQFF.

There are many counts of this clonotype. The rearrangement joins TRBV20-1 to TRBJ2-7; D is perhaps TRBD1 or TRBD2 (5 bases each). CDR1 is DFQATT and CDR2 is SNEGSKA in the germline V gene (reference sequence). There are 14 residues in the CDR3. V was pared by 3 bases and J by 1 base, with 13 bases between. The CDR3 sequence is CSASGATPSYEQYV. The CDR3 nucleotides read TGCAGTGCTAGCGGGGCTACTCCATCCTACGAGCAGTACGTC.

The gene calls are TRBV28 and TRBJ2-1; TRBD2 matches at 8 bases. V trimming: 4 bases; J trimming: 8 bases; junction bases outside the gene matches: 10. This CDR3 spans 15 amino acids. The germline V gene encodes CDR1 MDHEN and CDR2 SYDVKM. The chain's CDR3 is CASSYGTSDKDEQFF. CDR3 in DNA: TGTGCCAGCAGTTATGGGACTAGTGATAAGGATGAGCAGTTCTTC. Looking up the rest from reference TRBV28 and TRBJ2-1 gives the full variable domain: DVKVTQSSRYLVKRTGEKVFLECVQDMDHENMFWYRQDPGLGLRLIYFSYDVKMKEKGDIPEGYSVSREKKERFSLILESASTNQTSMYLCASSYGTSDKDEQFFGPGTRLTVL.

This chain links TRBV20-1 with TRBJ1-5; TRBD1 might be the D (5 bases). V shed 2 bases and J shed 2 bases, with 22 bases lying between them. This CDR3 is built from 18 residues. Germline V lookup: CDR1 DFQATT, CDR2 SNEGSKA (reference sequence). CDR3 protein: CSARPTWGEDVGNQPQHF. As DNA, the CDR3 is TGCAGTGCTAGACCAACTTGGGGGGAGGACGTCGGCAATCAGCCCCAGCATTTT.

This clonotype was detected a few times. The rearrangement joins TRBV2 to TRBJ1-6; TRBD1 is a possible D gene (5 bases). Trimming removed 3 bases from V and 14 bases from J, with 14 bases in between. Germline lookup yields CDR1 SNHLY and CDR2 FYNNEI. The CDR3 runs to 13 residues. CDR3 region: CASSEIQGSALHF. As DNA, the CDR3 is TGTGCCAGCAGTGAGATCCAGGGCAGTGCCCTCCACTTT.

This clonotype was observed a few times. J is TRBJ1-2 and V is TRBV7-6; unclear D gene. The CDR3 has 14 amino acids. With 5 bases removed from V and 8 bases from J, the gap between germline ends came to 18 bases. Per germline, CDR1 SGHVS and CDR2 FNYEAQ. As DNA, the CDR3 is TGTGCCAGCAGCCCTAGATGGGCCGAACAAGGCTACACCTTC. This encodes CASSPRWAEQGYTF.

The rearrangement links TRBV2 to TRBJ2-4, with TRBD1 identical over 8 bases. The length of the CDR3 is 14 residues. The germline CDR1 and CDR2 sequences are SNHLY and FYNNEI. After removal of 6 bases from V and 4 bases from J, the junction contained 5 bases not matched to a gene. CDR3 DNA: TGTGCCAGCAGAGCGACAGGGGCTAAAAACATTCAGTACTTC. Translation gives CASRATGAKNIQYF.

A remark on this clonotype: Being one base from a much bigger clone, this may be a read error. The chain recombines TRBV2 with TRBJ2-1; D is unclear. The germline V gene has CDR1 SNHLY and CDR2 FYNNEI. The CDR3 totals 19 residues. Written as DNA, the CDR3 is TGTGCCATCAGTACACGACCCCAATTAACGGCGACCTCCTACAATGAGCAGTTCTTC. This encodes CAISTRPQLTATSYNEQFF.

The chain uses TRBV4-1 and TRBJ2-7; 9 bases are shared with TRBD2. This CDR3 comprises 16 residues. The V segment lost 4 bases and the J segment 0 bases; nucleotides outside the gene matches: 7. Germline V gene lookup returns CDR1 MGHRA and CDR2 YSYEKL. This CDR3 is CASSRGLATSSYEQYF. In nucleotides, the CDR3 is TGCGCCAGCAGCCGCGGACTAGCGACGAGCTCCTACGAGCAGTACTTC.

The table lists this clonotype with many counts. This sequence joins TRBV28 and TRBJ1-5; possibly TRBD1 for D (5 bases). The length of the CDR3 is 15 residues. Trimming took off 5 bases at V and 0 bases at J, with 11 bases between the two ends. CDR1 is MDHEN and CDR2 is SYDVKM in the germline V gene. The CDR3 reads CASSRQQVSNQPQHF. The CDR3 DNA follows: TGTGCCAGCAGTCGACAGCAAGTTAGCAATCAGCCCCAGCATTTT.

The rearrangement links TRBV19 to TRBJ2-7; D is unresolved. This CDR3 spans 12 amino acids. From germline, CDR1 is LNHDA and CDR2 SQIVND (reference sequence). V lost 5 bases, J lost 3 bases, and 8 bases lay in between. In DNA form, the CDR3 reads TGTGCCAGTAGTTCGTGGGTCTACGAGCAGTACGTC. It translates to CASSSWVYEQYV.

DNA for the CDR3: TGTGCCAGCAGCCAGTCTCCGGGACTTAACACCGGGGAGCTGTTTTTT. Its protein is CASSQSPGLNTGELFF. The chain combines TRBV16 with TRBJ2-2; possible D gene TRBD2, 6 bases. Germline CDR1 reads KGHSY; CDR2 reads FQNENV. V was shortened by 3 bases and J by 2 bases, with 13 bases between the two germline ends. The CDR3 contains 16 residues.

This clonotype was observed at least ten times. The chain recombines TRBV5-1 with TRBJ2-7, with 7 bases matching TRBD1. Trimming removed 4 bases from V and 4 bases from J; junction bases left unmatched: 11. Germline V CDR1 and CDR2: SGHRS, YFSETQ. This CDR3 is 15 amino acids long. The CDR3 DNA reads as TGCGCCAGCAGCATGGCTGGGACAGAAGTTTACGAGCAGTACTTC. Translating it yields CASSMAGTEVYEQYF.